This T cell receptor (beta chain) comes out of a study of shared clonotypes between healthy human individuals. As for this clone: Its antigen is currently unknown.

With 6 bases clipped from V and 12 bases from J, the junction kept 8 bases outside the gene matches. The CDR3 contains 14 residues. Germline CDR1 reads MNHEY; CDR2 reads SVGAGI. TCRdb keeps only in-frame clones here, not all; method: immunoSEQ multiplex PCR. The profile covers about 380,000 clones, with just over 95% appearing a single time and about 0.34% taken by the ten largest. Healthy adults negative for HIV, lacking recent acute infections or vaccinations, served as donors. CCR7-negative CD45RA+ TemRA cells were combined with CD45RO+ cells to form CD8 memory. Study-wide results and caveats: Sorted-subset sequencing was shown by rarefaction to be incomplete despite large depth.

The sequence was collected from a man younger than 45 in good health. The sequencing sample was made of memory CD8+ T cells sorted from blood. The sample's subset: CD45RO+ cells pooled with CCR7-negative TemRA cells. The J gene is TRBJ2-5, the V gene TRBV6-5; 15 bases line up with TRBD2. The CDR3, as DNA: TGTGCCAGCAGGCCCGGGACTAGCGGGAGGAACGAGTACTTC. This encodes CASRPGTSGRNEYF.